This T cell receptor beta chain stems from a study of cytomegalovirus exposure and HLA in healthy donors. The assay was immunoSEQ multiplex PCR, and TCRdb's table has in-frame clones only and misses some. The sample consists of some 190,000 clones, more than 75% of them appearing once. CDR3 size: 17 residues. This clone was detected only a few times. Its antigen is undetermined. Study-wide findings and caveats: The classifier was said to identify cytomegalovirus status with high specificity and sensitivity. A list of roughly 160 TCR beta chains associated with cytomegalovirus was given.

Sequencing was performed on PBMCs. The origin of this receptor is a man under 40 in good health and CMV-seropositive. The rearrangement links TRBV21-1 to TRBJ1-6. TRBV21-1 is assigned pseudogene status. The CDR3 sequence is CASSKSSQSSYNSPLHF. CDR3 in DNA: TGTGCCAGCAGCAAGTCCTCCCAGAGCTCCTATAATTCACCCCTCCACTTT.